The 7 T cell receptor beta chains below were found in one sample sequenced in a study of blood T cells in healthy people across ages (dated by TCRdb to between 2014 and 2017). Libraries came from 5' RACE. Sequencing took place on an Illumina HiSeq 2500. A second PCR of roughly 7 to 11 cycles was performed with a sample-barcoded 5' primer and a J-beta primer mix. TCRdb cleaned the public reads at Q25 with fastp, built clones with MiXCR and kept in-frame beta chains. Rows are combined by CDR3 protein, so each entry shows the most common genes and DNA. This sample holds approximately 1.5 million distinct CDR3 sequences; 40% to 45% were observed only once. The ten largest make up roughly 3.7% of the sample. The sequenced sample consisted of blood. These receptors originate from a woman between 18 and 30 years old in good health.

This clonotype was seen a few times. This rearrangement joins TRBV29-1 to TRBJ2-7, with no clear D. CDR3 length: 13 residues. The V end lost 5 bases, the J end lost 2 bases, and 13 bases lay between the germline ends. Germline values: CDR1 SQVTM, CDR2 ANQGSEA. The chain's CDR3 is CSVPGRVTYEQYF. The DNA for the CDR3 is TGCAGCGTTCCTGGACGGGTTACCTACGAGCAGTACTTC.

This clonotype turned up a few times. The rearrangement links TRBV7-2 to TRBJ2-4; 12 bases agree with TRBD2. The CDR3 is made up of 14 amino acids. The germline V gene has CDR1 SGHTA and CDR2 FQGNSA. Trimming took 4 bases from V and 9 from J; bases not matched to a gene: 4. CDR3 residues: CASSSTSGGSIQYF. The CDR3 region has the DNA TGTGCCAGCAGCTCGACTAGCGGGGGATCCATTCAGTACTTC.

The chain links TRBV27 to TRBJ2-7; perhaps TRBD2 as D (5 bases). Germline CDR1 MNHEY, CDR2 SMNVEV (reference sequence). This CDR3 region has 15 residues. V lost 2 bases and J lost 3, with 14 bases in between. DNA for the CDR3: TGTGCCAGCAGTTTAGATCGCGGGCCGGACTACGAGCAGTACTTC. It translates to CASSLDRGPDYEQYF.

Ten or more counts support this clonotype. This rearrangement joins TRBV9 to TRBJ2-2; D is perhaps TRBD2 (6 bases). CDR1 is SGDLS and CDR2 is YYNGEE in the germline V gene. V was pared by 2 bases and J by 3 bases, with 8 bases between. The CDR3 is 14 residues long. CDR3 sequence (DNA): TGTGCCAGCAGCGTGGAGGGACACACCGGGGAGCTGTTTTTT. Translated, it gives CASSVEGHTGELFF.

The CDR3 sequence: CASRGTGQGYGYTF. The CDR3 region has the DNA TGTGCCAGCAGGGGGACAGGGCAAGGCTATGGCTACACCTTC. The J gene is TRBJ1-2, the V gene TRBV6-5, with 9 bases lining up with TRBD1. The V gene's germline CDR1 is MNHEY and CDR2 SVGAGI. V was clipped by 6 bases and J by 4 bases; unmatched bases: 6. This CDR3 contains 14 residues.

In regard to this clonotype: The germline gene is not matched at one end of the junction; a read error may be the cause. CDR3 protein: CSTSRQASYNEQYF. CDR3 coding DNA: TGCAGTACTAGCCGACAGGCCTCTTACAATGAGCAGTACTTC. The chain recombines TRBV20-1 with TRBJ2-5; D could derive from TRBD1 or TRBD2 (6 bases each). CDR1 is DFQATT and CDR2 is SNEGSKA in the germline V gene (reference sequence). The length of the CDR3 is 14 residues.

This chain links TRBV12-3 or TRBV12-4 with TRBJ2-5; D may be TRBD2 (6 bases). The CDR3 runs to 15 residues. V was pared by 3 bases and J by 5 bases, with 16 bases between. The CDR3 here is CASSLGRASAETQYF. The CDR3 bases are TGTGCCAGCAGTTTGGGTCGGGCTAGCGCGGAGACCCAGTACTTC.